The entry below describes one T cell receptor beta chain. Its antigen target is currently unknown. This entry belongs to a study of T cells expressing NK-cell markers (TCRdb year 2020). At the level of the whole study: About eight donors provided sorted CD3+CD56+NKG2C+, CD3+CD56+NKG2C- and CD3+CD56-NKG2C+ T-cell subsets, whose TCR beta-chain repertoires were profiled. Seven of the eight sequenced donors were HCMV-seropositive and one was HCMV-seronegative. The eight sequenced donors were randomly selected healthy volunteers, three men and five women. Illumina HiSeq 2000/2500, MiSeq or NextSeq was used to sequence libraries as 2 x 150 bp reads.

TCRdb records Illumina HiSeq 2000 as the sequencer. The TCR beta cDNA libraries were made using 5'RACE template switching, a step that added both a universal primer site and unique molecular identifiers. cDNA synthesis was primed from the TCR beta constant segment, followed by two successive PCR amplification steps. The authors' pipeline ran thus. MIGEC was used to demultiplex reads and group reads by UMI, and MiTCR was used to assemble and quantify clonotypes. To remove erroneous sequences, TCR cDNA sequences were retained only when supported by two or more reads. The tcR package was used for downstream repertoire analysis, and clonotypes were matched across fractions by CDR3 nucleotide sequence plus V segment. VDJmatch was used to annotate antigen specificity against VDJdb, with one amino acid substitution in CDR3 allowed. The reads, reprocessed by TCRdb, yield one row per CDR3 protein sequence and no DNA. These V and J calls rely on TCRdb rather than the paper's analysis. The sample table gives 550,000 or so distinct CDR3 sequences. The top ten clonotypes cover under 4.5% of the sample.

Overall results and qualifications from the work: Whether the expanded NKG2C-expressing T cell clones were specific for HCMV antigens remained unclear. Those dominant clonotypes were again the most abundant among CD3+CD56-NKG2C+ cells in a few donors, at about 28.3-60.1%. In roughly 6 donors, the dominant CD3+CD56+NKG2C+ clonotypes were among the top 10 CD8+ clonotypes and accounted for about 1.0-7.5% of CD8+ T cells.

HCMV serostatus was determined by detecting HCMV-specific IgG in serum with a commercial ELISA kit. Peripheral blood mononuclear cells were isolated from blood by Ficoll density gradient centrifugation. The CDR3 sequence holds 14 residues, the cysteine and phenylalanine included. The protein alone is recorded here. Looking up the germline V gene yields CDR1 MGHDK and CDR2 SYGVNS. Recombination joined TRBV25-1 with TRBJ1-3. Material: blood T cells: a sorted CD56 or NKG2C T cell subset, CD4+ or CD8+ T cells, or bulk PBMC T cells (not recorded which). This clonotype originated in a man between 18 and 35 years old in good health. Donor details come from another sample of the same person, matched by shared clones. The CDR3 here reads CASRGGAGGNTIYF.